This TCR beta chain stems from a study of blood T cell repertoires in COVID-19. Study-wide background: There were acute and convalescent COVID-19 samples, and they came from the United States, Italy and Spain. From T cells, B-cell-depleted T cells, or PBMCs came the material, which was cDNA or gDNA.

CDR3 length equals 15 residues. Germline CDR1 is SGHTA and CDR2 is FQGNSA. Trimming at V came to 3 bases and at J to 7 bases, leaving 4 bases not matched to a gene. In the original workflow: Quantification of nucleated cells was approximated via reference gene primer amplification. Here immunoSEQ multiplex PCR was the method, and the copy in TCRdb shows in-frame clones only, minus some. The V and J calls and clone size were taken over from that table, and D and trimming were inferred from the DNA. Of approximately 24,000 clones listed, around nine tenths are singletons. The chain uses TRBV7-2 and TRBJ1-6; 9 bases agree with TRBD1. The sequenced sample was peripheral blood. The TCR sequence derives from a man in his 70s with acute or convalescent COVID-19. CDR3 nucleotide sequence: TGTGCCAGCAGCTTGGGGACAGGGTCGAATTCACCCCTCCACTTT. Translation: CASSLGTGSNSPLHF.